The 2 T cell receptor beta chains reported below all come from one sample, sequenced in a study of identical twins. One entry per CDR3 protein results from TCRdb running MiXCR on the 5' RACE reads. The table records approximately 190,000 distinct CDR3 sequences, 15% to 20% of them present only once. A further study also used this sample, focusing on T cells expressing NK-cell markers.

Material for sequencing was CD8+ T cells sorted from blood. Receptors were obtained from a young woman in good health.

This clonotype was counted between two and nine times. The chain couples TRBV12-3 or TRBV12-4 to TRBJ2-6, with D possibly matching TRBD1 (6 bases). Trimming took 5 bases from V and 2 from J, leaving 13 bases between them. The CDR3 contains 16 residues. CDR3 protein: CASSTPGGTGANVLTF. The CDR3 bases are TGTGCCAGCAGTACCCCTGGGGGCACTGGGGCCAACGTCCTGACTTTC.

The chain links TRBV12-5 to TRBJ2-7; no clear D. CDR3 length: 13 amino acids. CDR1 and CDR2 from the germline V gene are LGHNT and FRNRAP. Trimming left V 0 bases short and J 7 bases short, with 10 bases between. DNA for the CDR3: TGTGCTAGTGGTTTGGTAGATGGTGGGGAGCAGTACTTC. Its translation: CASGLVDGGEQYF.